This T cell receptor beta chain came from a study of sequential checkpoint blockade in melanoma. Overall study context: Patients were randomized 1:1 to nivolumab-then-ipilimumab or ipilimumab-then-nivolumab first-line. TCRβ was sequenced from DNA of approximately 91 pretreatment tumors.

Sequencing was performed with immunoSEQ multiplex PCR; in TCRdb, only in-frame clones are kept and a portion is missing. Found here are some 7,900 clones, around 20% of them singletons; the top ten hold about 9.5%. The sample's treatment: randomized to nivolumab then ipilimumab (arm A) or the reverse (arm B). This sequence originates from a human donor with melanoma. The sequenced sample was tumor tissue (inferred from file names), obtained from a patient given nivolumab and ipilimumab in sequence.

The CDR3 sequence: CATSTTGVTDTQYF. The CDR3 DNA reads as TGTGCCACCAGCACCACGGGGGTCACAGATACGCAGTATTTT. The rearrangement joins TRBV15 to TRBJ2-3, with D possibly being TRBD2 (6 bases). V was clipped by 4 bases and J by 2 bases, with 10 bases between them. CDR3 size: 14 residues. Germline CDR1 reads LNHNV; CDR2 reads YYDKDF (reference sequence).